The 23 T cell receptor beta chains presented below share a single source sample, sequenced in a study of graft-versus-host responses after intestinal transplantation. Some clones are missing from TCRdb's copy, which holds only in-frame ones; the method was immunoSEQ multiplex PCR. The profile shows 100,000 to 110,000 clones, roughly 87% of them singletons. These receptors' targets are unknown. The sample in question was unstimulated CD4+ T cells sorted from spleen or lymph node cells, obtained before transplant. Receptors originate from a human donor who was the organ donor for an intestinal transplant.

The chain employs TRBV27 and TRBJ1-2; D ambiguous. The CDR3 extends over 16 amino acids. Germline CDR1 is MNHEY and CDR2 is SMNVEV (reference sequence). Deletions cut 6 bases from V and 4 bases from J, with 21 bases between. The CDR3 spells CASSPYSLGNPYGYTF. The CDR3, as DNA: TGTGCCAGCAGCCCATACAGCCTAGGTAATCCCTATGGCTACACCTTC.

This chain joins TRBV7-2 and TRBJ1-6, with a tentative D call TRBD1 (5 bases). V was shortened by 5 bases and J by 5 bases, with 13 bases between the two germline ends. CDR3 size: 15 residues. Germline V gene lookup returns CDR1 SGHTA and CDR2 FQGNSA. CDR3 coding DNA: TGTGCCAGCAGCCCCCGGGGACGCAATAATTCACCCCTCCACTTT. Protein: CASSPRGRNNSPLHF.

The chain joins TRBV30 to TRBJ2-3; maybe TRBD2 (6 bases). Trimming removed 0 bases from V and 1 base from J, with 11 bases in between. CDR1 and CDR2 (germline): GTSNPN, SVGIG (reference sequence). The CDR3 has 15 residues. The CDR3 spells CAWSVMAGRTDTQYF. In DNA, the CDR3 is TGTGCCTGGAGTGTAATGGCGGGGCGCACAGATACGCAGTATTTT.

The chain carries TRBV5-6 and TRBJ1-2; D possibly corresponds to TRBD1 (5 bases). The V end lost 4 bases, the J end lost 4 bases, and 8 bases lay between the germline ends. The germline V gene encodes CDR1 SGHDT and CDR2 YYEEEE. The CDR3 spans 12 residues. The CDR3 spells CASSLTAYGYTF. Written as DNA, the CDR3 is TGTGCCAGCAGCCTGACAGCCTATGGCTACACCTTC.

The chain is built from TRBV5-4 and TRBJ2-2, with D perhaps matching TRBD2 (5 bases). Trimming removed 4 bases from V and 3 bases from J, with 10 bases in between. This CDR3 has 14 residues. In germline, CDR1 is SGHNT, CDR2 YYREEE (reference sequence). The CDR3 loop is CASSHKRDTGELFF. The CDR3 region has the DNA TGTGCCAGCAGCCATAAGAGGGACACCGGGGAGCTGTTTTTT.

In its sample, this clone was seen once. The rearrangement joins TRBV9 to TRBJ2-3, with D unresolved. The length of the CDR3 is 15 residues. V was shortened by 0 bases and J by 1 base, with 9 bases between the two germline ends. Germline loops: CDR1 SGDLS, CDR2 YYNGEE. The CDR3 region is CASSVGVPGTDTQYF. CDR3 nucleotides: TGTGCCAGCAGCGTAGGAGTCCCCGGCACAGATACGCAGTATTTT. The full variable domain, completed using reference TRBV9 and TRBJ2-3, is DSGVTQTPKHLITATGQRVTLRCSPRSGDLSVYWYQQSLDQGLQFLIQYYNGEERAKGNILERFSAQQFPDLHSELNLSSLELGDSALYFCASSVGVPGTDTQYFGPGTRLTVL.

V and J are TRBV4-1 and TRBJ1-2; no clear D gene. The germline V gene has CDR1 MGHRA and CDR2 YSYEKL. This CDR3 comprises 11 residues. V dropped 3 bases and J dropped 8 bases, with 7 bases sitting between them. The CDR3, as DNA: TGCGCCAGCAGCCATTTCGGGGGCTACACCTTC. Protein sequence: CASSHFGGYTF.

The V and J genes are TRBV6-5 and TRBJ1-2, with 10 nucleotides matching TRBD1. Germline CDR1 reads MNHEY; CDR2 reads SVGAGI. The CDR3 has 14 amino acids. V lost 2 bases and J lost 7; bases outside the gene matches: 4. The CDR3: CASSYQGQGSGYTF. CDR3 DNA sequence: TGTGCCAGCAGTTACCAGGGACAGGGGTCTGGCTACACCTTC.

V is TRBV5-4 and J is TRBJ1-4, with 8 bases identical to TRBD1. The germline V gene has CDR1 SGHNT and CDR2 YYREEE (reference sequence). The length of the CDR3 is 14 residues. V was clipped by 0 bases and J by 5 bases; unmatched bases: 0. The CDR3 protein is CASSLGQGNEKLFF. CDR3 in DNA: TGTGCCAGCAGCTTGGGACAGGGGAATGAAAAACTGTTTTTT.

This chain connects TRBV2 to TRBJ1-6, with no clear D. CDR3 length equals 16 residues. CDR1 and CDR2 (germline): SNHLY, FYNNEI. V lost 1 base and J 7 bases, leaving 14 bases between the germline ends. CDR3 protein: CASSEESPVSNSPLHF. Here the CDR3 DNA reads TGTGCCAGCAGTGAAGAATCCCCCGTTTCGAATTCACCCCTCCACTTT. Full variable domain (rest looked up from reference TRBV2 and TRBJ1-6): EPEVTQTPSHQVTQMGQEVILRCVPISNHLYFYWYRQILGQKVEFLVSFYNNEISEKSEIFDDQFSVERPDGSNFTLKIRSTKLEDSAMYFCASSEESPVSNSPLHFGNGTRLTVT.

V is TRBV2 and J is TRBJ2-7; D might be TRBD1 (5 bases). Germline assignment: CDR1 SNHLY and CDR2 FYNNEI. Deletions cut 6 bases from V and 3 bases from J, with 18 bases between. This CDR3 is built from 15 residues. CDR3 in amino acids: CASSPAEGVRYEQYF. CDR3 in DNA: TGTGCCAGCAGCCCCGCCGAAGGGGTCCGCTACGAGCAGTACTTC.

The V call is TRBV27, the J call TRBJ2-7; D unclear. Germline assignment: CDR1 MNHEY and CDR2 SMNVEV (reference sequence). Deletions cut 6 bases from V and 6 bases from J, with 9 bases between. The CDR3 is 11 amino acids. CDR3 protein: CASRLGREQYF. The DNA of the CDR3 is TGTGCCAGCAGGCTAGGGCGCGAGCAGTACTTC.

This sequence joins TRBV7-3 and TRBJ2-7; D is perhaps TRBD1 (5 bases). This CDR3 spans 12 amino acids. Germline V gene data show CDR1 as SGHTA and CDR2 as FQGTGA. V dropped 5 bases and J dropped 6 bases, with 11 bases sitting between them. CDR3 nucleotide sequence: TGTGCCAGCAGCGCTAACAGGCTCGAGCAGTACTTC. Residues: CASSANRLEQYF.

V gene TRBV7-9 combines with J gene TRBJ2-3; the D gene could be TRBD1 or TRBD2 (5 bases each). Deletions cut 1 base from V and 3 bases from J, with 11 bases between. Germline CDR1 and CDR2: SEHNR and FQNEAQ (reference sequence). CDR3 length: 15 residues. This chain's CDR3 is CASSLGDAWTDTQYF. CDR3 coding DNA: TGTGCCAGCAGCTTAGGGGACGCCTGGACAGATACGCAGTATTTT.

This chain joins TRBV6-4 and TRBJ2-7, with 7 bases matching TRBD2. The CDR3 runs 15 residues. V dropped 3 bases and J dropped 0; count of bases not matched to a gene: 5. Germline CDR1 reads MRHNA; CDR2 reads SNTAGT. The CDR3 loop is CASSEWGGSSYEQYF. In DNA, the CDR3 is TGTGCCAGCAGTGAATGGGGGGGGAGCTCCTACGAGCAGTACTTC.

This rearrangement joins TRBV19 to TRBJ2-1; D unresolved. Germline V gene data show CDR1 as LNHDA and CDR2 as SQIVND (reference sequence). V was clipped by 5 bases and J by 0 bases, with 17 bases between them. CDR3 length: 17 amino acids. The chain's CDR3 is CASSSFYGSPSYNEQFF. The CDR3 nucleotides are TGTGCCAGTAGTTCATTCTACGGGTCCCCCTCCTACAATGAGCAGTTCTTC. The full variable domain, rest sourced from reference TRBV19 and TRBJ2-1, is DGGITQSPKYLFRKEGQNVTLSCEQNLNHDAMYWYRQDPGQGLRLIYYSQIVNDFQKGDIAEGYSVSREKKESFPLTVTSAQKNPTAFYLCASSSFYGSPSYNEQFFGPGTRLTVL.

The chain uses TRBV19 and TRBJ2-7, with D maybe TRBD2 (5 bases). This CDR3 spans 13 amino acids. The V gene's germline CDR1 is LNHDA and CDR2 SQIVND (reference sequence). The V and J ends lost 1 base and 2 bases respectively, with 6 bases between them. The DNA for the CDR3 is TGTGCCAGTAGTATAGTCGGGGCCTACGAGCAGTACTTC. Its protein is CASSIVGAYEQYF.

The V call is TRBV19, the J call TRBJ1-5, with D unresolved. Trimming left V 3 bases short and J 3 bases short, with 9 bases between. The CDR3 extends over 14 amino acids. The germline V gene encodes CDR1 LNHDA and CDR2 SQIVND (reference sequence). The DNA of the CDR3 is TGTGCCAGTAGTATGGTCCAGGCCAATCAGCCCCAGCATTTT. Residues: CASSMVQANQPQHF.

The genes are TRBV18 and TRBJ1-1; D is unclear. Germline loops: CDR1 KGHSH, CDR2 LQKENI. The CDR3 consists of 15 residues. Trimming pared 0 bases from V and 8 bases from J, leaving 16 bases between. The CDR3 DNA sequence: TGTGCCAGCTCACCACCTGTCCCGGGTCACGAAGAAGCTTTCTTT. Amino acid sequence: CASSPPVPGHEEAFF.

This chain links TRBV2 with TRBJ1-2; D ambiguous. CDR1 is SNHLY and CDR2 is FYNNEI in the germline V gene. There are 12 residues in the CDR3. The germline V and J ends were trimmed by 6 bases and 4 bases, with 9 bases remaining between them. In DNA, the CDR3 is TGTGCCAGCAGGACGGAGTTCTATGGCTACACCTTC. It specifies CASRTEFYGYTF.

V usage is TRBV6-5 and J usage is TRBJ1-2; D not certain. Trimming pared 6 bases from V and 8 bases from J, leaving 10 bases between. The CDR3 is 11 amino acids. Germline V gene lookup returns CDR1 MNHEY and CDR2 SVGAGI. The CDR3 reads CASSSGWGYTF. The CDR3 DNA reads as TGTGCCAGCAGCTCCGGGTGGGGCTACACCTTC.

The rearrangement uses TRBV19 and TRBJ1-2, with TRBD1 matching over 9 bases. The germline V gene has CDR1 LNHDA and CDR2 SQIVND (reference sequence). The CDR3 has 18 amino acids. J lost 0 bases, V lost 5 bases, and 13 bases had no gene match. The CDR3: CASSLPPRDRESNYGYTF. CDR3 nucleotide sequence: TGTGCCAGTAGTCTCCCGCCCCGGGACAGGGAGTCTAACTATGGCTACACCTTC.

This rearrangement joins TRBV28 to TRBJ1-2; 8 bases match TRBD1. This CDR3 has 15 amino acids. CDR1 MDHEN and CDR2 SYDVKM come from the germline V gene. V trimming: 5 bases; J trimming: 5 bases; junction bases outside the gene matches: 10. The CDR3 sequence is CASSLTLGQGYGYTF. CDR3 coding DNA: TGTGCCAGCAGTCTAACCCTTGGACAGGGATATGGCTACACCTTC.